These 31 T cell receptor beta chains originate from one sample sequenced in a study of identical twins listed by TCRdb under 2016. Library preparation used 5' RACE. The data were produced on an Illumina HiSeq 2000. Starting from the raw public reads, TCRdb applied fastp trimming at Q25, assembled clones with MiXCR and retained in-frame beta chains. Each record represents a unique CDR3 protein, reported with the most common genes and DNA among its rows. For this sample there are about 260,000 distinct CDR3 sequences; roughly 7% appear just once. 3% to 4.5% of the sample is in the top ten clones. The sample was also reused in another study, on yellow fever vaccine responses in identical twins.

Sequencing used memory (CD45RO+) T cells sorted from blood. The cell subset or site label of this sample denotes: CD45RO+ enriched T cells. The source is a woman between 18 and 29 years old in good health.

Many counts were recorded for this clonotype. J is TRBJ2-1 and V is TRBV6-1, with 7 nucleotides matching TRBD2. There are 15 residues in the CDR3. CDR1 and CDR2 (germline): MNHNS, SASEGT. Trimming took 6 bases from V and 6 from J; bases not matched to a gene: 11. The CDR3 protein is CASRPLGEGRNEQFF. DNA for the CDR3: TGTGCCAGCAGGCCGTTGGGGGAGGGCCGCAATGAGCAGTTCTTC.

This clonotype was observed many times. The V gene is TRBV7-9, the J gene TRBJ1-6, with TRBD1 matching 7 bases. This CDR3 has 13 residues. The V gene end was trimmed by 6 bases and the J gene end by 9 bases; junction bases not matched to a gene: 5. In germline, CDR1 is SEHNR, CDR2 FQNEAQ (reference sequence). CDR3 sequence reads: CASSPEGASPLHF. CDR3 sequence (DNA): TGTGCCAGCAGTCCGGAGGGGGCTTCACCCCTCCACTTT.

This clonotype was seen more than once but under ten times. The chain recombines TRBV28 with TRBJ2-4; no clear D gene. Germline CDR1 MDHEN, CDR2 SYDVKM. V lost 5 bases, J lost 1 base, and 12 bases lay in between. The CDR3 has 15 residues. CDR3 in amino acids: CASSPSGAAKNIQYF. In DNA, the CDR3 is TGTGCCAGCAGTCCATCTGGAGCGGCCAAAAACATTCAGTACTTC.

This clonotype was recorded many times. The V call is TRBV2, the J call TRBJ2-1; a weak D match, TRBD2 (6 bases). This CDR3 is 14 amino acids long. Germline CDR1 is SNHLY and CDR2 is FYNNEI. V lost 2 bases to trimming and J lost 3 bases, with 8 bases between them. The CDR3 sequence is CASSESEGYNEQFF. CDR3 DNA sequence: TGTGCCAGCAGTGAATCGGAGGGCTACAATGAGCAGTTCTTC.

The chain employs TRBV19 and TRBJ1-2; no reliable D call. This CDR3 spans 13 amino acids. The germline V gene has CDR1 LNHDA and CDR2 SQIVND (reference sequence). V was shortened by 5 bases and J by 8 bases, with 15 bases between the two germline ends. The DNA of the CDR3 is TGTGCCAGTAGTTCCTCAGGTTATGCGGGCTACACCTTC. Translated: CASSSSGYAGYTF.

The rearrangement links TRBV3-1 to TRBJ1-1; weak D call: TRBD1 (5 bases). The CDR3 is 13 residues long. Germline V gene sequence: CDR1 LGHDT, CDR2 YNNKEL (reference sequence). V was clipped by 4 bases and J by 1 base, with 7 bases between them. DNA for the CDR3: TGTGCCAGCAGCCGGAGGGGGAACACTGAAGCTTTCTTT. It specifies CASSRRGNTEAFF. Variable domain in full (rest from reference TRBV3-1 and TRBJ1-1): DTAVSQTPKYLVTQMGNDKSIKCEQNLGHDTMYWYKQDSKKFLKIMFSYNNKELIINETVPNRFSPKSPDKAHLNLHINSLELGDSAVYFCASSRRGNTEAFFGQGTRLTVV.

This clonotype was picked up a small number of times. V usage is TRBV20-1 and J usage is TRBJ1-6, with 7 bases fitting TRBD1. The CDR3 loop spans 16 amino acids. V lost 3 bases, J lost 3 bases, and 8 bases stayed unmatched. The germline gives CDR1 DFQATT, CDR2 SNEGSKA (reference sequence). The CDR3 spells CSARDRKGLYNSPLHF. CDR3 DNA: TGCAGTGCTAGGGACAGGAAGGGACTCTATAATTCACCCCTCCACTTT.

The rearrangement links TRBV7-9 to TRBJ2-2; D is possibly TRBD1 or TRBD2 (5 bases each). Per the germline V gene, CDR1 is SEHNR and CDR2 is FQNEAQ (reference sequence). V was cut by 5 bases and J by 3 bases, with 13 bases left in between. The CDR3 is 15 residues long. CDR3 in amino acids: CASSVSGAYTGELFF. The CDR3 DNA sequence: TGTGCCAGCAGCGTCTCCGGGGCATACACCGGGGAGCTGTTTTTT.

The chain has TRBV4-1 and TRBJ1-3; TRBD1 might be the D (6 bases). Trimming stripped 4 bases from V and 0 bases from J, with 13 bases between. There are 16 residues in the CDR3. CDR1 MGHRA and CDR2 YSYEKL come from the germline V gene. The CDR3 loop reads CASSRGQFNSGNTIYF. Here the CDR3 DNA reads TGCGCCAGCAGCCGCGGACAGTTTAACTCTGGAAACACCATATATTTT.

This clonotype has at least ten counts. This chain links TRBV5-1 with TRBJ2-5, with 11 bases that match TRBD2. This CDR3 region has 18 residues. The germline V gene encodes CDR1 SGHRS and CDR2 YFSETQ. J was trimmed by 2 bases and V by 3 bases; bases with no gene match: 12. For the CDR3, the DNA is TGCGCCAGCAGCTCGGGACTAGCGGCAAAACCAGGGCAAGAGACCCAGTACTTC. Translation: CASSSGLAAKPGQETQYF.

The J gene is TRBJ2-3, the V gene TRBV6-1, with D possibly TRBD2 on 5 matching bases. The CDR3 extends over 17 amino acids. Germline CDR1 and CDR2: MNHNS and SASEGT. Trimming stripped 5 bases from V and 1 base from J, with 19 bases between. CDR3 sequence: CASSRRTLSGRTDTQYF. CDR3 DNA sequence: TGTGCCAGCAGTCGCCGTACGTTGAGCGGCCGCACAGATACGCAGTATTTT.

This clonotype was observed many times. The genes are TRBV5-1 and TRBJ2-5, with D uncertain. The CDR3 totals 13 residues. The ends were cut back, 2 bases at V and 2 bases at J, with 7 bases in the middle. Germline-derived CDR1 and CDR2 are SGHRS and YFSETQ. This CDR3 is CASSFGGQETQYF. The CDR3 coding sequence is TGCGCCAGCAGCTTTGGTGGGCAAGAGACCCAGTACTTC. Full variable domain (missing parts from reference TRBV5-1 and TRBJ2-5): KAGVTQTPRYLIKTRGQQVTLSCSPISGHRSVSWYQQTPGQGLQFLFEYFSETQRNKGNFPGRFSGRQFSNSRSEMNVSTLELGDSALYLCASSFGGQETQYFGPGTRLLVL.

The J gene is TRBJ2-1, the V gene TRBV28, with 7 bases identical to TRBD2. Looked up from germline, CDR1 is MDHEN and CDR2 is SYDVKM. The CDR3 length is 11 residues. V gave up 10 bases and J gave up 9 bases; unmatched junction bases: 6. The CDR3 coding sequence is TGTGCCACAACTAGCGCCCCTGAGCAGTTCTTC. Its translation: CATTSAPEQFF.

The chain couples TRBV18 to TRBJ1-2; 8 bases map to TRBD1. The V gene end was trimmed by 3 bases and the J gene end by 3 bases; junction bases not matched to a gene: 9. CDR1 and CDR2 from the germline V gene are KGHSH and LQKENI. This CDR3 contains 16 residues. CDR3 amino acids: CASSPRLQGADYGYTF. CDR3 sequence (DNA): TGTGCCAGCTCACCCCGATTGCAGGGGGCGGACTATGGCTACACCTTC. The whole variable domain, filled in from reference TRBV18 and TRBJ1-2, reads NAGVMQNPRHLVRRRGQEARLRCSPMKGHSHVYWYRQLPEEGLKFMVYLQKENIIDESGMPKERFSAEFPKEGPSILRIQQVVRGDSAAYFCASSPRLQGADYGYTFGSGTRLTVV.

This clonotype was counted many times. The rearrangement links TRBV12-3 or TRBV12-4 to TRBJ1-1; TRBD1 is a possible D gene (5 bases). CDR3 length equals 12 residues. V lost 7 bases and J 6 bases, leaving 12 bases between the germline ends. Here the CDR3 DNA reads TGTGCCAGCACCTCAGGGCCCGCTGAAGCTTTCTTT. Amino acids: CASTSGPAEAFF.

This rearrangement joins TRBV2 to TRBJ2-1; D unresolved. Germline assignment: CDR1 SNHLY and CDR2 FYNNEI. Between the trimmed V and J ends, which lost 6 bases and 4 bases, there was a span of 16 bases. There are 15 residues in the CDR3. For the CDR3, the DNA is TGTGCCAGCAGCGAACCCCTCATGGGATACAATGAGCAGTTCTTC. It codes for CASSEPLMGYNEQFF. Full variable domain (missing parts from reference TRBV2 and TRBJ2-1): EPEVTQTPSHQVTQMGQEVILRCVPISNHLYFYWYRQILGQKVEFLVSFYNNEISEKSEIFDDQFSVERPDGSNFTLKIRSTKLEDSAMYFCASSEPLMGYNEQFFGPGTRLTVL.

This clonotype was counted between two and nine times. The V and J genes are TRBV12-3 or TRBV12-4 and TRBJ2-7; D possibly corresponds to TRBD2 (5 bases). The CDR3 sequence is 12 residues long. V lost 5 bases and J lost 3, with 8 bases in between. The DNA for the CDR3 is TGTGCCAGCAGTATCGGAGGCTACGAGCAGTACGTC. Translating gives CASSIGGYEQYV.

Notes on this clonotype: At one of its ends the junction is not consistent with the germline gene, which may arise from a read error. The chain recombines TRBV25-1 with TRBJ2-1; D perhaps matches TRBD2 (5 bases). Germline lookup yields CDR1 MGHDK and CDR2 SYGVNS. This CDR3 is built from 14 residues. For the CDR3, the DNA is TGTACCAGCAGTGCGGGCCTTAGTTACAATGAGCAGTTCTTC. Amino acids: CTSSAGLSYNEQFF. The complete variable domain, with remaining parts taken from reference TRBV25-1 and TRBJ2-1, reads EADIYQTPRYLVIGTGKKITLECSQTMGHDKMYWYQQDPGMELHLIHYSYGVNSTEKGDLSSESTVSRIRTEHFPLTLESARPSHTSQYLCTSSAGLSYNEQFFGPGTRLTVL.

V and J are TRBV28 and TRBJ1-1; D is uncertain. The germline V gene has CDR1 MDHEN and CDR2 SYDVKM. This CDR3 is 13 amino acids long. The V end lost 7 bases, the J end lost 0 bases, and 9 bases lay between the germline ends. The CDR3 sequence is CASKGLLNTEAFF. CDR3 nucleotide sequence: TGTGCCAGCAAAGGGCTTCTGAACACTGAAGCTTTCTTT.

This clonotype showed up just a few times. The chain employs TRBV6-2 or TRBV6-3 and TRBJ2-1; 7 bases align to TRBD2. The J segment lost 4 bases and the V segment lost 0 bases, leaving 3 bases of the junction unmatched. Germline V gene data show CDR1 as MNHEY and CDR2 as SVGEGT. CDR3 length: 15 amino acids. CDR3 nucleotide sequence: TGTGCCAGCAGTTACTCGGGCGGGGGTTACAATGAGCAGTTCTTC. This sequence encodes CASSYSGGGYNEQFF.

This clonotype was counted a few times. This chain joins TRBV29-1 and TRBJ2-7, with no clear D. Trimming left V 2 bases short and J 4 bases short, with 9 bases between. Germline CDR1 is SQVTM and CDR2 is ANQGSEA. CDR3 size: 12 residues. Here the CDR3 reads CSVEFPGYEQYF. The CDR3 DNA sequence: TGCAGCGTTGAATTCCCTGGGTACGAGCAGTACTTC.

The chain recombines TRBV7-9 with TRBJ1-2; D call uncertain. Germline assignment: CDR1 SEHNR and CDR2 FQNEAQ (reference sequence). V lost 5 bases, J lost 0 bases, and 13 bases lay in between. This CDR3 has 15 amino acids. Here the CDR3 reads CASSLLGFSNYGYTF. As DNA, the CDR3 is TGTGCCAGCAGCCTCCTGGGGTTTTCTAACTATGGCTACACCTTC. Full variable domain (outside the CDR3, taken from reference TRBV7-9 and TRBJ1-2): DTGVSQNPRHKITKRGQNVTFRCDPISEHNRLYWYRQTLGQGPEFLTYFQNEAQLEKSRLLSDRFSAERPKGSFSTLEIQRTEQGDSAMYLCASSLLGFSNYGYTFGSGTRLTVV.

This clonotype was recorded a few times. V and J are TRBV7-9 and TRBJ1-1; D perhaps matches TRBD1 (5 bases). V lost 0 bases and J lost 2, with 16 bases in between. Germline loops: CDR1 SEHNR, CDR2 FQNEAQ (reference sequence). CDR3 length equals 17 residues. The CDR3 is CASSLAFRGTQNTEAFF. CDR3 DNA: TGTGCCAGCAGCTTAGCTTTCCGAGGGACTCAAAACACTGAAGCTTTCTTT.

This clonotype was observed a handful of times. The chain has TRBV19 and TRBJ2-2, with 13 bases identical to TRBD2. V was pared by 4 bases and J by 6 bases, with 5 bases of the junction left unmatched. This CDR3 has 16 amino acids. Germline V gives CDR1 LNHDA, CDR2 SQIVND (reference sequence). CDR3 sequence: CASSKGLAGLAGELFF. CDR3 in DNA: TGTGCCAGTAGTAAGGGACTAGCGGGATTAGCCGGGGAGCTGTTTTTT.

The rearrangement uses TRBV7-9 and TRBJ2-7, with D hard to call. This CDR3 comprises 14 residues. V shed 5 bases and J shed 2 bases, with 13 bases lying between them. Germline V CDR1 and CDR2: SEHNR, FQNEAQ (reference sequence). The CDR3: CASSRTNTAYEQYF. CDR3 DNA sequence: TGTGCCAGCAGCCGCACGAACACAGCCTACGAGCAGTACTTC.

This clonotype was seen ten or more times. This chain links TRBV5-1 with TRBJ1-2; D not resolved. Germline V gene sequence: CDR1 SGHRS, CDR2 YFSETQ. Trimming took off 4 bases at V and 6 bases at J, with 13 bases between the two ends. The CDR3 runs to 13 residues. The chain's CDR3 is CASSQNGGDGYTF. CDR3 DNA sequence: TGCGCCAGCAGCCAGAATGGTGGGGATGGCTACACCTTC.

The chain combines TRBV3-1 with TRBJ1-2, with D unresolved. Per the germline V gene, CDR1 is LGHDT and CDR2 is YNNKEL (reference sequence). The V gene lost 1 base and the J gene lost 8 bases, with 17 bases spanning the gap. The CDR3 spans 15 residues. This chain's CDR3 is CASSQGAASSIGYTF. The CDR3 coding sequence is TGTGCCAGCAGCCAAGGCGCAGCTTCCTCTATAGGCTACACCTTC. The full variable domain, completed using reference TRBV3-1 and TRBJ1-2, is DTAVSQTPKYLVTQMGNDKSIKCEQNLGHDTMYWYKQDSKKFLKIMFSYNNKELIINETVPNRFSPKSPDKAHLNLHINSLELGDSAVYFCASSQGAASSIGYTFGSGTRLTVV.

This clonotype was counted ten times or more. The rearrangement uses TRBV12-3 or TRBV12-4 and TRBJ1-1, with D unresolved. The length of the CDR3 is 11 residues. V was shortened by 3 bases and J by 8 bases, with 7 bases between the two germline ends. CDR3: CASSFATEAFF. The CDR3 DNA sequence: TGTGCCAGCAGTTTTGCAACCGAAGCTTTCTTT.

The sample holds many counts of this clonotype. J is TRBJ1-1 and V is TRBV29-1; 9 bases map to TRBD1. Germline values: CDR1 SQVTM, CDR2 ANQGSEA. CDR3 length equals 15 residues. The trim removed 6 bases at V and 5 bases at J, leaving 13 bases unmatched. CDR3 amino acids: CSVTYTGQGGTEAFF. The CDR3 bases are TGCAGCGTCACCTACACGGGACAGGGAGGAACTGAAGCTTTCTTT.

This clonotype has a handful of counts. A much larger clone lies one base from this, so it may be a read error. The chain is built from TRBV20-1 and TRBJ1-1; D not certain. The CDR3 is 11 residues long. V lost 1 base and J 3 bases, leaving 3 bases between the germline ends. Germline CDR1 is DFQATT and CDR2 is SNEGSKA (reference sequence). CDR3 DNA: TGCAGTGCTAGAGGGGACACTGAAGCTTTCTTT. This gives the protein CSARGDTEAFF.

The V and J genes are TRBV6-2 or TRBV6-3 and TRBJ1-3; possible D gene TRBD1, 6 bases. The CDR3 consists of 18 residues. V lost 4 bases and J 1 base, leaving 20 bases between the germline ends. The germline gives CDR1 MNHEY, CDR2 SVGEGT. The CDR3 region has the DNA TGTGCCAGCAGTTTGGACCCTTACAGGGCTGGGTCTGGAAACACCATATATTTT. Translated, it gives CASSLDPYRAGSGNTIYF.